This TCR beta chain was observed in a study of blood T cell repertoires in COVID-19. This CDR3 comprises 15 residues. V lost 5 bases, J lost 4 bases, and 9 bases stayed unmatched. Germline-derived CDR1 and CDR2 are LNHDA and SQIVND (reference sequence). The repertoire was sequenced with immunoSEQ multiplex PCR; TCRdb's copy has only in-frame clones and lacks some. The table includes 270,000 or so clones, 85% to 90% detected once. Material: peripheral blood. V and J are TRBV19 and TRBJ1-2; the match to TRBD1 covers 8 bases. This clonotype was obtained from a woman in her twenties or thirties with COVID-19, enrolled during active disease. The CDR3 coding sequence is TGTGCCAGTAGTCTCCCAGGGGGCGCACGCTATGGCTACACCTTC. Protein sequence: CASSLPGGARYGYTF.